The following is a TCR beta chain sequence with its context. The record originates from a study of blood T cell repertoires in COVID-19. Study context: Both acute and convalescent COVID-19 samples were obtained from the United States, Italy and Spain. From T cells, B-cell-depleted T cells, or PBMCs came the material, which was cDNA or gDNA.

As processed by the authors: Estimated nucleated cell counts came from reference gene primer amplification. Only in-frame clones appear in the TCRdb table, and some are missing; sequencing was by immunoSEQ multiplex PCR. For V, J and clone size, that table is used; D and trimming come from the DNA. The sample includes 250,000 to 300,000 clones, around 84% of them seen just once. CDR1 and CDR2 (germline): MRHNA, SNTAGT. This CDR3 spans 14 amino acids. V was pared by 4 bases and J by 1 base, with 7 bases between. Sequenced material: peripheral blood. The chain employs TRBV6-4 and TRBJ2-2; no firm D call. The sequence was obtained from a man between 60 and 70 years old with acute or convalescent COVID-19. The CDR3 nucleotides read TGTGCCAGCAGTGCTGAGGAGAACACCGGGGAGCTGTTTTTT. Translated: CASSAEENTGELFF.